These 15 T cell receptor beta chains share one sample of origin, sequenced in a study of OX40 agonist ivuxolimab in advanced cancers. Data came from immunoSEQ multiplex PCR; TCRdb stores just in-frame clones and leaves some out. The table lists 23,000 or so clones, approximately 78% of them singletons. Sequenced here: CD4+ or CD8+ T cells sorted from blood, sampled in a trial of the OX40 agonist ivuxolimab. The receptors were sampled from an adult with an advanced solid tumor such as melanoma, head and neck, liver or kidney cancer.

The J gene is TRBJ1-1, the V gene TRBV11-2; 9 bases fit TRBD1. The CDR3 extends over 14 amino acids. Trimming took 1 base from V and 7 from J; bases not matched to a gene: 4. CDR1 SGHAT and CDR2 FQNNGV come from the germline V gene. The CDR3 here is CASSLVQGASEAFF. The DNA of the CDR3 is TGTGCCAGCAGCTTAGTACAGGGGGCGAGTGAAGCTTTCTTT.

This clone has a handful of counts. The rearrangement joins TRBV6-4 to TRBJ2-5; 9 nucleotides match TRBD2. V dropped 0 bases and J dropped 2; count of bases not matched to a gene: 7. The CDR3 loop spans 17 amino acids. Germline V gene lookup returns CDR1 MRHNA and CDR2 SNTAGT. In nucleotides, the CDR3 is TGTGCCAGCAGTGACTCCCGGGGACTAGCCATTCAAGAGACCCAGTACTTC. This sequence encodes CASSDSRGLAIQETQYF.

The CDR3 bases are TGTGCCAGCAGCCCTCAGCCGGCGGGGGTGGGCAATGAGCAGTTCTTC. Its translation is CASSPQPAGVGNEQFF. The gene calls are TRBV5-5 and TRBJ2-1; 7 bases fit TRBD2. The CDR3 is 16 residues long. Trimming removed 4 bases from V and 6 bases from J; junction bases left unmatched: 13. Germline loops: CDR1 SGHKS, CDR2 YYEKEE (reference sequence).

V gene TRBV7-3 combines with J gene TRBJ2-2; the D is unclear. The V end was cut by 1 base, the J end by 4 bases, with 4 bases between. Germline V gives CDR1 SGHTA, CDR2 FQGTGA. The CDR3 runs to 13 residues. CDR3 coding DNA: TGTGCCAGCAGCTTAAAAGCCACCGGGGAGCTGTTTTTT. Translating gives CASSLKATGELFF.

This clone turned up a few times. CDR3: CAWSVRLGKNQPQHF. CDR3 nucleotide sequence: TGTGCCTGGAGTGTTCGTTTAGGGAAAAATCAGCCCCAGCATTTT. The rearrangement uses TRBV30 and TRBJ1-5; D gene ambiguous. Per the germline V gene, CDR1 is GTSNPN and CDR2 is SVGIG (reference sequence). V lost 0 bases, J lost 4 bases, and 13 bases lay in between. The CDR3 loop spans 15 amino acids.

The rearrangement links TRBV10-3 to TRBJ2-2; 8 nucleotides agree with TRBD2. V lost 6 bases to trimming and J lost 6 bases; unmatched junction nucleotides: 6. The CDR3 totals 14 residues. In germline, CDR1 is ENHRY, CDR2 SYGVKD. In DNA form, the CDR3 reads TGTGCCATCAGAGCAGCGGGAGATTCCGGGGAGCTGTTTTTT. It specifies CAIRAAGDSGELFF.

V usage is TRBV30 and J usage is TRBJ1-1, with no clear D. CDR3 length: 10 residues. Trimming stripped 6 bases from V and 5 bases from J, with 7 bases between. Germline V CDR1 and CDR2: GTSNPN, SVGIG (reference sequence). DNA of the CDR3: TGTGCCTGCTACGGGACTGAAGCTTTCTTT. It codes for CACYGTEAFF.

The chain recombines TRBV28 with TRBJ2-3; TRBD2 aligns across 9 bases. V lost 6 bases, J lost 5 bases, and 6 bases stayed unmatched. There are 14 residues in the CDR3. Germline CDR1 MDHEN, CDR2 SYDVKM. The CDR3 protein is CASRSSGTGDTQYF. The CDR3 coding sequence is TGTGCCAGCAGGTCTAGCGGGACGGGAGATACGCAGTATTTT.

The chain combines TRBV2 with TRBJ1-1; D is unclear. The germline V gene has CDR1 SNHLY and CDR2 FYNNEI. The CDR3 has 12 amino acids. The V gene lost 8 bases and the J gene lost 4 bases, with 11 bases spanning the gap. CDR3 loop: CASRWTGTEAFF. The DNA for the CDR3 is TGTGCCAGCCGATGGACGGGCACTGAAGCTTTCTTT. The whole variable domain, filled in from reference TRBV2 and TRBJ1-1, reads EPEVTQTPSHQVTQMGQEVILRCVPISNHLYFYWYRQILGQKVEFLVSFYNNEISEKSEIFDDQFSVERPDGSNFTLKIRSTKLEDSAMYFCASRWTGTEAFFGQGTRLTVV.

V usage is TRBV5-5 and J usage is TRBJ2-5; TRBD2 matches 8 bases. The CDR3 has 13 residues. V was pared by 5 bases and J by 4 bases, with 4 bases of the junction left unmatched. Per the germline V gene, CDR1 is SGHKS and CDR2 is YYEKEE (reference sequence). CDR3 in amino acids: CASRLTSAETQYF. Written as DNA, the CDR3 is TGTGCCAGCAGGTTGACTAGCGCAGAGACCCAGTACTTC.

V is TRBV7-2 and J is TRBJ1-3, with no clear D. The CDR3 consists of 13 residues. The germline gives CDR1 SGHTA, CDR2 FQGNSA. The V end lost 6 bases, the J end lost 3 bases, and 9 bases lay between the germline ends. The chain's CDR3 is CASSTDFGNTIYF. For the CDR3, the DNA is TGTGCCAGCAGTACGGACTTTGGAAACACCATATATTTT.

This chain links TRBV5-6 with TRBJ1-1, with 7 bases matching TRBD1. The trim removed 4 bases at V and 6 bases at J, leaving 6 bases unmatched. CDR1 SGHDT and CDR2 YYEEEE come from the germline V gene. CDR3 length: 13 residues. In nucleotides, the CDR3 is TGTGCCAGCAGCCCGCGCAGGGGGTCTGAAGCTTTCTTT. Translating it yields CASSPRRGSEAFF.

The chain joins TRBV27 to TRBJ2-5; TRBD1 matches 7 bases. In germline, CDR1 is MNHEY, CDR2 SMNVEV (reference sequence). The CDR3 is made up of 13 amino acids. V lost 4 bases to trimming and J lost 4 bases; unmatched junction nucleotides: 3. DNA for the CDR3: TGTGCCAGCAGTTCTAGGGGGCGAGAGACCCAGTACTTC. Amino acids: CASSSRGRETQYF.

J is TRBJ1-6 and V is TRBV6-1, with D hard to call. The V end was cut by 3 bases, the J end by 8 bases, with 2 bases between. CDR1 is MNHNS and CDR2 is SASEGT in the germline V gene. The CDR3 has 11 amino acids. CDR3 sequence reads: CASSEYSPLHF. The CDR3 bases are TGTGCCAGCAGTGAGTATTCACCCCTCCACTTT.

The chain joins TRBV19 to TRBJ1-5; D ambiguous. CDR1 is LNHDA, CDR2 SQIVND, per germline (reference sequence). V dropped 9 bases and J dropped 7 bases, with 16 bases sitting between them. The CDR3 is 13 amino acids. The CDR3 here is CASRVAGGQPQHF. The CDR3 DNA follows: TGTGCCAGCCGAGTGGCGGGAGGGCAGCCCCAGCATTTT.